Reported below is one T cell receptor (beta chain). This clonotype was seen repeatedly, ten times or more. The antigen it recognizes is unknown. Base qualities are missing; no much larger clone stands one base away. The junction shows trimming of 5 bases on V and 0 bases on J, and the gene matches do not reach 3 bases of it. The CDR3 numbers 16 residues from cysteine through phenylalanine. Of all the DNA, just the CDR3 is kept, 48 bases in frame from base 1. The germline V gene encodes CDR1 SEHNR and CDR2 FQNEAQ (reference sequence). Sequencer: Illumina NovaSeq 6000. Synthesis of TCR cDNA relied on 5'RACE template switching, a step that introduced a universal primer site along with unique molecular identifiers. cDNA synthesis was primed from both the TCR alpha and TCR beta constant segments. Two PCR steps were used to amplify libraries, with sample barcodes and sequencing adapters being added in the second step. Sequencing of libraries was done on Illumina HiSeq 2500 (2x100 bp) or NovaSeq (2x150 bp). Under the source paper's analysis protocol: MIGEC was used to demultiplex reads and collapse the reads into UMI consensus sequences, and MiXCR was used for V(D)J alignment. Vaccine-responding clonotypes were defined with edgeR using replicate PBMC samples, requiring FDR below 0.01 and a log2 fold change above 5 up to day 15. Bulk clonotypes were assigned CD4 or CD8 identity according to which sequenced CD4 or CD8 repertoire held them at higher abundance. The raw public reads went through TCRdb reprocessing: fastp at Q25, MiXCR clone calling, in-frame beta chains kept. CDR3 protein duplicates are merged, each entry listing the most common genes and DNA. Here the V and J calls rest on TCRdb's processing, not on the authors' analysis. In all, the sample holds 250,000 or so distinct CDR3 sequences, and more than 3.5% of those were seen once. The top ten hold about a fifth of the sample.

This record belongs to a study of T cells after yellow fever vaccination (dated by TCRdb to the late 2010s). Broadly, across the study: The SMART-Seq v4 Ultra Low Input RNA kit was used to prepare libraries from fractions with low cell numbers. To track T-cell clones before and after primary and booster YFV17D yellow fever vaccination, bulk TCR alpha and beta repertoires were sequenced longitudinally. Two healthy male donors, one aged 18 to 29 and one aged 30 to 39 years, were included in the cohort. Blood was collected at multiple timepoints before and after primary and secondary immunization, and bulk PBMC replicates and cell subsets were isolated.

General conclusions and limits of the study: Compared with the primary T-cell response, the secondary T-cell response was faster but weaker, reaching its peak on day 5 rather than on day 15. Because only two donors were included in the study, the extent to which the findings can be generalized is limited. A small fraction of clonotypes appeared in both the CD4 and CD8 compartments, likely as a result of convergent recombination. FACS-sorted repertoires could contain abundant contaminating clonotypes from the bulk population, so computational filtering was required. After the booster, most clones that had expanded after primary vaccination were detected again (over 95% of CD4 and more than 80% of CD8), suggesting broad maintenance of memory.

In light of the paper, this sample's treatment or condition label describes: live attenuated yellow fever vaccine strain. At each blood-draw timepoint, two biological replicates of bulk PBMCs were collected. A standard Ficoll-Paque protocol was used to isolate PBMCs from peripheral blood. TriZol was used to extract RNA from bulk PBMCs, CD4 and CD8 fractions, and dextramer-positive and dextramer-negative fractions. The sequenced sample was PBMCs, obtained 15 days after the yellow fever booster vaccination. The sequence came from a young man who received the YFV17D yellow fever vaccine. The chain couples TRBV7-9 to TRBJ1-6, and 8 junction bases match TRBD1. The CDR3 protein is CASSTGQGSYNSPLHF. The DNA sequence is given as TGTGCCAGCAGCACCGGACAGGGCTCCTATAATTCACCCCTCCACTTT.